This T cell receptor beta chain was observed in a study of blood T cell repertoires in COVID-19. Overall study context: The study drew acute and convalescent COVID-19 samples from the United States, Italy and Spain. T cells, B-cell-depleted T cells, or PBMCs provided the cDNA or gDNA that served as material.

Enrollment of patients from Seattle took place during active infection, with longitudinal follow-up. Measured with immunoSEQ multiplex PCR; TCRdb has only the in-frame clones, and not every one. The table lists 200,000 to 250,000 clones, more than 80% of them singletons, with over 6% in the top ten. This clone was observed once. The germline gives CDR1 SGHNT, CDR2 YYREEE (reference sequence). The CDR3 totals 18 residues. The trim removed 4 bases at V and 0 bases at J, leaving 13 bases unmatched. The sample was peripheral blood. The source of this sequence is a woman older than 75 with COVID-19, enrolled during active disease. The rearrangement uses TRBV5-4 and TRBJ2-3; 8 bases line up with TRBD2. The CDR3: CASSRGVAGLSSTDTQYF. CDR3 nucleotides: TGTGCCAGCAGCCGAGGGGTAGCGGGGCTCTCTAGCACAGATACGCAGTATTTT.